This TCR beta chain is from a study of control samples from healthy donors and cancer patients. TCRdb's copy holds only in-frame clones and misses some; the assay was immunoSEQ multiplex PCR. The table records about 30,000 clones, roughly 85% of them present only once. Germline CDR1 reads SNHLY; CDR2 reads FYNNEI. The CDR3 spans 12 residues. Deletions cut 5 bases from V and 10 bases from J, with 9 bases between. The source material was PBMCs. This sequence joins TRBV2 and TRBJ1-6; D remains ambiguous. The TCR sequence derives from a woman aged 55 to 70 with head and neck cancer. Written as DNA, the CDR3 is TGTGCCAGCAGTTCAGAAAACTCACCCCTCCACTTT. It codes for CASSSENSPLHF.